One and the same sample provided the 19 T cell receptor beta chains below, sequenced in a study of T-cell reconstitution after alpha-beta-depleted transplantation in children. Preparing the TCRbeta library involved the use of unique molecular identifiers. TCRdb redid the calling of the PCR reads with MiXCR, one entry per CDR3 protein. In the table there are some 200,000 distinct CDR3 sequences, approximately 7% of which are singletons. This sample comprised PBMCs, obtained before TCRalphabeta/CD19-depleted stem cell transplant. These receptors originate from a boy aged 2-15 years with acute lymphoblastic leukemia, due to receive a stem cell transplant.

This clonotype showed up many times. The chain employs TRBV5-1 and TRBJ2-5, with 10 bases aligning to TRBD1. The V and J ends lost 0 bases and 4 bases, in that order; junction bases with no gene match: 0. Germline loops: CDR1 SGHRS, CDR2 YFSETQ. CDR3 size: 14 residues. The CDR3 here is CASSLGQGAETQYF. Written as DNA, the CDR3 is TGCGCCAGCAGCTTGGGACAGGGGGCAGAGACCCAGTACTTC.

For this clonotype: The junction differs from germline at one of its ends, possibly a read error. V is TRBV7-3 and J is TRBJ1-1, with D perhaps matching TRBD1 (6 bases). This CDR3 is built from 13 residues. CDR1 and CDR2 from the germline V gene are SGHTA and FQGTGA. The CDR3 here is CASSLGQNTEVFF. The CDR3 DNA reads TGTGCCAGCAGCTTAGGACAGAACACTGAAGTTTTCTTT.

This clonotype came up many times. The rearrangement joins TRBV7-2 to TRBJ2-1; possible D gene TRBD2, 5 bases. CDR3 length: 13 amino acids. Germline-derived CDR1 and CDR2 are SGHTA and FQGNSA. Trimming stripped 5 bases from V and 7 bases from J, with 12 bases between. The CDR3 sequence is CASSRGPDNEQFF. The DNA of the CDR3 is TGTGCCAGCAGCCGAGGGCCAGATAATGAGCAGTTCTTC.

This clonotype was observed at least ten times. The V gene is TRBV12-3 or TRBV12-4, the J gene TRBJ2-7, with D unresolved. The CDR3 is made up of 13 amino acids. Trimming took off 7 bases at V and 4 bases at J, with 14 bases between the two ends. CDR3: CASKSLWGYEQYF. Here the CDR3 DNA reads TGTGCCAGCAAGTCTCTTTGGGGATACGAGCAGTACTTC.

This clonotype was recorded many times. The chain uses TRBV6-6 and TRBJ1-1; the D gene is possibly TRBD1 (5 bases). Germline assignment: CDR1 MNHNY and CDR2 SVGAGI (reference sequence). Trimming left V 5 bases short and J 6 bases short, with 16 bases between. This CDR3 is built from 14 residues. The CDR3 nucleotides read TGTGCCAGCAGTCTGCTGACAGAGAGCGCTGAAGCTTTCTTT. Its translation: CASSLLTESAEAFF.

This clonotype has a count of ten or more. This sequence joins TRBV11-2 and TRBJ2-1; D is undetermined. The germline V and J ends were trimmed by 4 bases and 9 bases, with 13 bases remaining between them. The CDR3 has 13 amino acids. Germline V gene lookup returns CDR1 SGHAT and CDR2 FQNNGV. The CDR3 bases are TGTGCCAGCAGCTCGACCCTAGGTACTGAGCAGTTCTTC. Translated, it gives CASSSTLGTEQFF.

This clonotype was seen at least ten times. The chain employs TRBV6-5 and TRBJ1-5; 11 nucleotides agree with TRBD1. Germline V gives CDR1 MNHEY, CDR2 SVGAGI. This CDR3 is 17 amino acids long. V gave up 6 bases and J gave up 2 bases; unmatched junction bases: 9. CDR3 loop: CASRPGQGAGGNQPQHF. The CDR3 bases are TGTGCCAGCAGACCCGGACAGGGGGCTGGGGGCAATCAGCCCCAGCATTTT.

This clonotype appeared many times. V gene TRBV12-3 or TRBV12-4 combines with J gene TRBJ2-3; D gene ambiguous. The CDR3 is made up of 15 amino acids. V lost 5 bases, J lost 0 bases, and 12 bases lay in between. This chain's CDR3 is CASSPSQASTDTQYF. The CDR3 DNA reads TGTGCCAGCAGTCCGTCCCAAGCAAGCACAGATACGCAGTATTTT.

This clonotype was seen repeatedly, ten times or more. The gene calls are TRBV7-9 and TRBJ2-1, with TRBD2 matching over 7 bases. The germline V gene has CDR1 SEHNR and CDR2 FQNEAQ (reference sequence). J was trimmed by 6 bases and V by 2 bases; bases with no gene match: 4. The CDR3 is 14 residues long. CDR3 loop: CASSLTGGTNEQFF. In DNA form, the CDR3 reads TGTGCCAGCAGCTTAACCGGGGGGACCAATGAGCAGTTCTTC.

A few counts support this clonotype. The J gene is TRBJ2-7, the V gene TRBV5-6; D might be TRBD1 (5 bases). The CDR3 runs 16 residues. Trimming removed 0 bases at V and 5 bases at J, with 18 bases between. The germline V gene encodes CDR1 SGHDT and CDR2 YYEEEE. The CDR3 here is CASSLDRSQGTDEQYF. The CDR3 DNA follows: TGTGCCAGCAGCTTGGATAGGTCGCAGGGTACCGACGAGCAGTACTTC.

There are a few counts of this clonotype. The genes are TRBV28 and TRBJ1-6; TRBD1 is a possible D gene (5 bases). Between the trimmed V and J ends, which lost 7 bases and 2 bases, there was a span of 12 bases. This CDR3 is 15 amino acids long. Germline V CDR1 and CDR2: MDHEN, SYDVKM. CDR3 protein: CASKPGLPYNSPLHF. The CDR3, as DNA: TGTGCCAGCAAGCCGGGACTGCCCTATAATTCACCCCTCCACTTT.

This clonotype was seen ten or more times. This chain uses TRBV12-3 or TRBV12-4 with TRBJ1-5; D unresolved. The CDR3 length is 12 residues. Trimming cost V 3 bases and J 6 bases, with 6 bases left between them. The CDR3 reads CASSLLSQPQHF. The CDR3 nucleotides read TGTGCCAGCAGTTTGCTTTCTCAGCCCCAGCATTTT.

Ten or more counts support this clonotype. The chain has TRBV29-1 and TRBJ2-2, with D perhaps assigned TRBD1 or TRBD2 (6 bases each). V lost 0 bases to trimming and J lost 2 bases, with 10 bases between them. This CDR3 spans 15 amino acids. In germline, CDR1 is SQVTM, CDR2 ANQGSEA. The CDR3 region has the DNA TGCAGCGTTGAAGAAGGGGGAGGAAACACCGGGGAGCTGTTTTTT. Translating gives CSVEEGGGNTGELFF.

The V and J genes are TRBV7-2 and TRBJ1-3, with TRBD1 matching over 7 bases. The CDR3 is 15 residues long. Trimming at V came to 2 bases and at J to 0 bases, leaving 1 base not matched to a gene. Germline-derived CDR1 and CDR2 are SGHTA and FQGNSA. The CDR3 sequence is CASSLRTGSGNTIYF. The CDR3, as DNA: TGTGCCAGCAGCTTAAGGACAGGCTCTGGAAACACCATATATTTT.

This clonotype was counted a few times. The chain recombines TRBV7-6 with TRBJ2-5; tentatively, D is TRBD1 (5 bases). From germline, CDR1 is SGHVS and CDR2 FNYEAQ. The V gene lost 3 bases and the J gene lost 1 base, with 12 bases spanning the gap. This CDR3 is built from 15 residues. CDR3 DNA: TGTGCCAGCAGCTTCCTTGACAGTATCCAAGAGACCCAGTACTTC. Residues: CASSFLDSIQETQYF.

This clonotype has a count of ten or more. J is TRBJ2-1 and V is TRBV5-1, with 7 bases lining up with TRBD1. CDR1 and CDR2 from the germline V gene are SGHRS and YFSETQ. Trimming took 6 bases from V and 6 from J; bases not matched to a gene: 6. This CDR3 is built from 13 residues. In DNA, the CDR3 is TGCGCCAGCAAACAGGGGACGATCAATGAGCAGTTCTTC. It codes for CASKQGTINEQFF.

The table lists this clonotype with many counts. The chain is built from TRBV6-6 and TRBJ2-7; D possibly corresponds to TRBD2 (6 bases). The germline gives CDR1 MNHNY, CDR2 SVGAGI (reference sequence). V was clipped by 8 bases and J by 0 bases, with 11 bases between them. The CDR3 runs to 13 residues. The CDR3 DNA follows: TGTGCCAGCGGCCGGGGAGGCTCCTACGAGCAGTACTTC. This encodes CASGRGGSYEQYF.

V and J are TRBV6-6 and TRBJ2-5; either TRBD1 or TRBD2 may fit D (5 bases each). V was cut by 8 bases and J by 4 bases, with 11 bases left in between. The CDR3 runs to 12 residues. The germline gives CDR1 MNHNY, CDR2 SVGAGI (reference sequence). The CDR3 nucleotides are TGTGCCAGCCTCGGGGCAGGAGAGACCCAGTACTTC. Its translation is CASLGAGETQYF.

In this sample, this clonotype turned up many times. The V and J genes are TRBV6-5 and TRBJ1-1; no definite D call. V was pared by 0 bases and J by 0 bases, with 5 bases between. The germline V gene encodes CDR1 MNHEY and CDR2 SVGAGI. The CDR3 totals 14 residues. The CDR3 protein is CASSYSGMNTEAFF. CDR3 coding DNA: TGTGCCAGCAGTTACTCGGGGATGAACACTGAAGCTTTCTTT.